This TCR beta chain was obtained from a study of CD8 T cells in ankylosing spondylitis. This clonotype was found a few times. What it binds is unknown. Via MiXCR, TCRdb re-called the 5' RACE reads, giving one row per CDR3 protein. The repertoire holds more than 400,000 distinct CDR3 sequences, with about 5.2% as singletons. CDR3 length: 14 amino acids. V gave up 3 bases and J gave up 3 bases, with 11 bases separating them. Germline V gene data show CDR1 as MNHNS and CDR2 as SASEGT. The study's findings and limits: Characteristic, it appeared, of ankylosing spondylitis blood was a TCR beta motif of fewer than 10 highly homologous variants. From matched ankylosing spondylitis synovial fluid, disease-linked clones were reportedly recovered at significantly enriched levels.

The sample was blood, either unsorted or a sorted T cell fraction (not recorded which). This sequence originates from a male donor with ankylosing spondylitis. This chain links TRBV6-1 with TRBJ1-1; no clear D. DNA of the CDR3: TGTGCCAGCAGTGAGTTGAGATGGGACACTGAAGCTTTCTTT. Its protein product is CASSELRWDTEAFF.